The clone carrying this T cell receptor beta chain was detected only once. Seattle researchers signed up patients amid active infection and tracked them longitudinally. The record originates from a study of blood T cell repertoires in COVID-19. On the study more broadly: The United States, Italy and Spain supplied acute and convalescent COVID-19 samples.

In the authors' methods: The assay estimated nucleated cells by amplifying reference gene primers. Sequencing was performed with immunoSEQ multiplex PCR; in TCRdb, only in-frame clones are kept and a portion is missing. The D gene and trimming were derived from the DNA, and the V and J assignments and clone size from that table. The sample carries 120,000 or so clones, approximately 85% recorded once. J was trimmed by 3 bases and V by 1 base; bases with no gene match: 7. Looked up from germline, CDR1 is MGHRA and CDR2 is YSYEKL. The CDR3 consists of 16 residues. Sequenced sample: peripheral blood. V and J are TRBV4-1 and TRBJ2-5; 8 bases fit TRBD2. The sequence was obtained from a man younger than 45 with COVID-19, enrolled during active disease. The CDR3 region has the DNA TGCGCCAGCAGCCAAGGACGGGGGGGCTCGGAAGAGACCCAGTACTTC. Translation: CASSQGRGGSEETQYF.